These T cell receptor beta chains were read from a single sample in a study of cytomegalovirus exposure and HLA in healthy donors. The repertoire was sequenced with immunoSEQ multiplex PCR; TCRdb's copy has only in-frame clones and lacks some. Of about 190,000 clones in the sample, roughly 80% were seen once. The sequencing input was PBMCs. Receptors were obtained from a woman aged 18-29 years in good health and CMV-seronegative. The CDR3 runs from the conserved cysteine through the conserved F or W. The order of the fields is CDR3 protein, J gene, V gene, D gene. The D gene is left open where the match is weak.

cdr3_aa: CASSLDVAGAIGYTF
j_call: TRBJ1-2
v_call: TRBV11-2
d_call: .

cdr3_aa: CASSLVHSGRGNEQFF
j_call: TRBJ2-1
v_call: TRBV7-3
d_call: TRBD2

cdr3_aa: CASSTPTSSYNEQFF
j_call: TRBJ2-1
v_call: TRBV19
d_call: .

cdr3_aa: CASRGTGVRAYEQYF
j_call: TRBJ2-7
v_call: TRBV5-1
d_call: TRBD1

cdr3_aa: CASSTQSYSPLHF
j_call: TRBJ1-6
v_call: TRBV18
d_call: .

cdr3_aa: CASSVDGAGGTTGELFF
j_call: TRBJ2-2
v_call: TRBV9
d_call: TRBD2

cdr3_aa: CAWTGGNEQFF
j_call: TRBJ2-1
v_call: TRBV30
d_call: .

cdr3_aa: CASSASLAGGSYNEQFF
j_call: TRBJ2-1
v_call: TRBV9
d_call: TRBD2

cdr3_aa: CASSFFGGNTEAFF
j_call: TRBJ1-1
v_call: TRBV7-8
d_call: .

cdr3_aa: CASSQGSRNQPQHF
j_call: TRBJ1-5
v_call: TRBV6-6
d_call: .

cdr3_aa: CASSSRRAGWNTEAFF
j_call: TRBJ1-1
v_call: TRBV11-2
d_call: .

cdr3_aa: CASKSRLAPTGELFF
j_call: TRBJ2-2
v_call: TRBV19
d_call: .

cdr3_aa: CASSPGQLQNTEAFF
j_call: TRBJ1-1
v_call: TRBV5-1
d_call: .

cdr3_aa: CASSIDVQGTEAFF
j_call: TRBJ1-1
v_call: TRBV19
d_call: .

cdr3_aa: CSVEIHTGTYQETQYF
j_call: TRBJ2-5
v_call: TRBV29-1
d_call: .

cdr3_aa: CASSLGQSSSPLHF
j_call: TRBJ1-6
v_call: TRBV6-1
d_call: TRBD1

cdr3_aa: CASSLGLVGNEQFF
j_call: TRBJ2-1
v_call: TRBV28
d_call: TRBD2

cdr3_aa: CASSLTSQGGYYEQYF
j_call: TRBJ2-7
v_call: TRBV27
d_call: .

cdr3_aa: CATQLILAGAIVDEQFF
j_call: TRBJ2-1
v_call: TRBV9
d_call: TRBD2

cdr3_aa: CASSRWTSGRNTGELFF
j_call: TRBJ2-2
v_call: TRBV7-6
d_call: TRBD2

cdr3_aa: CASSLARDSASGANVLTF
j_call: TRBJ2-6
v_call: TRBV5-1
d_call: TRBD1

cdr3_aa: CSSAPGNQPQHF
j_call: TRBJ1-5
v_call: TRBV7-9
d_call: .

cdr3_aa: CASSFGAFF
j_call: TRBJ1-1
v_call: TRBV28
d_call: .

cdr3_aa: CASSPGTKVFAGELFF
j_call: TRBJ2-2
v_call: TRBV4-1
d_call: .

cdr3_aa: CAWSAYRGANTEAFF
j_call: TRBJ1-1
v_call: TRBV30
d_call: TRBD1

cdr3_aa: CASSWDTSYEQYF
j_call: TRBJ2-7
v_call: TRBV7-8
d_call: .

cdr3_aa: CASSSPLNEIKNF
j_call: TRBJ2-7
v_call: TRBV7-2
d_call: .

cdr3_aa: CASSPWGRSEAFF
j_call: TRBJ1-1
v_call: TRBV25-1
d_call: .

cdr3_aa: CASSVVSTNTEAFF
j_call: TRBJ1-1
v_call: TRBV9
d_call: .

cdr3_aa: CASSLRGGAYEQYF
j_call: TRBJ2-7
v_call: TRBV5-5
d_call: .

cdr3_aa: CASSDAGTKQYF
j_call: TRBJ2-7
v_call: TRBV10-1
d_call: .

cdr3_aa: CASSPRQGFGEAFF
j_call: TRBJ1-1
v_call: TRBV27
d_call: TRBD1

cdr3_aa: CASSYSTRGRETQYF
j_call: TRBJ2-5
v_call: TRBV6-5
d_call: TRBD1

cdr3_aa: CAPEMRFSYEQYF
j_call: TRBJ2-7
v_call: TRBV10-3
d_call: .

cdr3_aa: CARSVRGSYEQYF
j_call: TRBJ2-7
v_call: TRBV30
d_call: .